This T cell receptor (beta chain) appears in the sequencing data of a study of blood T cell repertoires in COVID-19. Study-level information: T cells, B-cell-depleted T cells, or PBMCs provided the cDNA or gDNA that served as material.

Assay used: immunoSEQ multiplex PCR; TCRdb lists only in-frame clones, some missing. The top ten hold 18% of the sample, which has roughly 150,000 clones, roughly 84% seen once. This clonotype was obtained from a man in his fifties or sixties who had recovered from COVID-19. Sequencing was carried out using PBMCs or T cells enriched from blood (not recorded which).

DNA for the CDR3: TGTGCCAGCAGCTCCCCCCGTTTGGGGGCCCACACAGATACGCAGTATTTT. This codes for CASSSPRLGAHTDTQYF. The rearrangement uses TRBV5-5 and TRBJ2-3, with TRBD1 as a possible D gene (6 bases). Trimming shortened V by 3 bases and J by 2 bases, and 19 bases separated the two germline ends. This CDR3 has 17 amino acids. Germline assignment: CDR1 SGHKS and CDR2 YYEKEE (reference sequence).